The rows below give T cell receptor beta chains drawn from one sample of a study of OX40 agonist ivuxolimab in advanced cancers. TCRdb's copy holds only in-frame clones and misses some; the assay was immunoSEQ multiplex PCR. In the table there are tens of thousands of clones, 85% to 90% of which are singletons. The material was CD4+ or CD8+ T cells sorted from blood, obtained in a trial of the OX40 agonist ivuxolimab. Every receptor here comes from an adult with an advanced solid tumor such as melanoma, head and neck, liver or kidney cancer. Each CDR3 is given with its conserved first and last residue. Each record gives: clone size, J gene, D gene, V gene, CDR3 DNA, CDR3 protein. The D gene is left open where the match is weak. Only some rows state a clone size, as once, few, many or a class for expanded clones.

NA,TRBJ2-7,TRBD1,TRBV7-9,TGTGCCAGCAGCTTCGGGACAGGCTCCTACGAGCAGTACTTC,CASSFGTGSYEQYF
NA,TRBJ2-7,NA,TRBV19,TGTGCCAGTAGTACGGCCGGGGGTCTCGTCAACGAGCAGTACTTC,CASSTAGGLVNEQYF
NA,TRBJ2-5,TRBD1,TRBV27,TGTGCCAGCAGCTACAGGGGTGAGACCCAGTACTTC,CASSYRGETQYF
NA,TRBJ1-3,NA,TRBV28,TGTGCCAGCAGTGCGGGGGGCTCTGGAAACACCATATATTTT,CASSAGGSGNTIYF
few,TRBJ1-6,NA,TRBV6-1,TGTGCCAGCAGTGAAGGTTTGGGCTCACCCCTCCACTTT,CASSEGLGSPLHF
NA,TRBJ1-5,NA,TRBV28,TGTGCCAGCAGGGGGCTGGGTCTCAATCAGCCCCAGCATTTT,CASRGLGLNQPQHF
NA,TRBJ1-1,TRBD1,TRBV5-1,TGCGCCAGCAGCAGAGGACAGGGGGCAACTTACACTGAAGCTTTCTTT,CASSRGQGATYTEAFF
NA,TRBJ2-7,NA,TRBV28,TGTGCCAGCAGTCTGGGGGACTTCAGATCCTACGAGCAGTACTTC,CASSLGDFRSYEQYF
NA,TRBJ1-1,NA,TRBV30,TGTGCCTGGAGGGCGGCTCTGTCGGACACTGAAGCTTTCTTT,CAWRAALSDTEAFF
NA,TRBJ1-4,TRBD1,TRBV10-3,TGTGCCATCTCGACAGGGTTGGATGAAAAACTGTTTTTT,CAISTGLDEKLFF
NA,TRBJ1-2,NA,TRBV29-1,TGCAGCGTCACCCTCATCGACAGTAACTATGGCTACACCTTC,CSVTLIDSNYGYTF
NA,TRBJ1-5,NA,TRBV6-4,TGTGCCAGCAGTGACACGGCAGCTCCTAATCAGCCCCAGCATTTT,CASSDTAAPNQPQHF
NA,TRBJ1-4,TRBD1,TRBV5-4,TGTGCCAGCAGCCTGGACAGGGGGCTCGGTTTAGGTGAAAAACTGTTTTTT,CASSLDRGLGLGEKLFF
NA,TRBJ1-1,NA,TRBV6-5,TGTGCCAGCAGAAGACCCACACGGGGTGAAGCTTTCTTT,CASRRPTRGEAFF
NA,TRBJ2-7,NA,TRBV18,TGTGCCAGCTCACCGGGGGAGGCGGAGGGGGGAGAGCAGTACTTC,CASSPGEAEGGEQYF
NA,TRBJ1-2,TRBD1,TRBV5-6,TGTGCCAGCAGCTTGAAGGACAGGCCTAACTATGGCTACACCTTC,CASSLKDRPNYGYTF
NA,TRBJ1-1,NA,TRBV6-6,TGTGCCAGCAGTTCAGCTACGACGGGGAACACTGAAGCTTTCTTT,CASSSATTGNTEAFF
NA,TRBJ1-4,TRBD1,TRBV15,TGTGCCACCAGAAGGACAGGGTCTACTAATGAAAAACTGTTTTTT,CATRRTGSTNEKLFF
NA,TRBJ2-1,TRBD2,TRBV9,TGTGCCAGCAGCCAGGGACTAGCGGGAGGGCAGAATGAGCAGTTCTTC,CASSQGLAGGQNEQFF
NA,TRBJ1-4,NA,TRBV5-1,TGCGCCAGCAGCTTGGGAGGGTCAACAACTAATGAAAAACTGTTTTTT,CASSLGGSTTNEKLFF
NA,TRBJ2-3,NA,TRBV4-1,TGCGCCAGCAGCCAATTCCAGGGCGTACGGGTTAGGGATACGCAGTATTTT,CASSQFQGVRVRDTQYF
NA,TRBJ1-4,TRBD1,TRBV6-1,TGTGCCAGCACCCCGGACAGGGTGGGTGAAAAACTGTTTTTT,CASTPDRVGEKLFF
NA,TRBJ1-3,TRBD1,TRBV7-9,TGTGCCAGCAGCTTGGGACAGGCGGAGGGAAACACCATATATTTT,CASSLGQAEGNTIYF
NA,TRBJ1-4,NA,TRBV30,TGTGCCTGGAGTGTAGGGGTTACTAATGAAAAACTGTTTTTT,CAWSVGVTNEKLFF
NA,TRBJ1-4,NA,TRBV27,TGTGCCAGCGGCTTAGATGGGAGAGCTAATGAAAAACTGTTTTTT,CASGLDGRANEKLFF
NA,TRBJ2-2,NA,TRBV27,TGTGCCAGCAGTTTATGGGGCAGGGGGAACACCGGGGAGCTGTTTTTT,CASSLWGRGNTGELFF
once,TRBJ2-7,NA,TRBV27,TGTGCCAGCAGTTTAAAGGCGGCGCAGACCTACGAGCAGTACTTC,CASSLKAAQTYEQYF
NA,TRBJ2-7,NA,TRBV6-6,TGTGCCAGCAGCTCTGCTCAGGGAGCCTACGAGCAGTACTTC,CASSSAQGAYEQYF
NA,TRBJ1-2,NA,TRBV19,TGTGCCAGTAGTAGCACTTCCTATGGCTACACCTTC,CASSSTSYGYTF
NA,TRBJ2-3,NA,TRBV28,TGTGCCAGCACGGGGGCGTTTGGCACAGATACGCAGTATTTT,CASTGAFGTDTQYF
NA,TRBJ2-1,TRBD2,TRBV2,TGTGCCAGCAGTGAACTAGCGGGAGTGGATGAGCAGTTCTTC,CASSELAGVDEQFF
NA,TRBJ2-7,NA,TRBV18,TGTGCCAGCTCACCAGCCATAGACTACGAGCAGTACTTC,CASSPAIDYEQYF
once,TRBJ2-3,NA,TRBV7-3,TGTGCCAGCAGCTTATGGGAAACCACAGATACGCAGTATTTT,CASSLWETTDTQYF
NA,TRBJ2-2,NA,TRBV7-9,TGTGCCAGCAGCTTAGGGCTAGAGGGCACCGGGGAGCTGTTTTTT,CASSLGLEGTGELFF
NA,TRBJ2-7,NA,TRBV18,TGTGCCAGCTCACCTCTGGGGAGCTCCTACGAGCAGTACTTC,CASSPLGSSYEQYF
NA,TRBJ1-1,NA,TRBV18,TGTGCCAGCTCACCACAGGCAGGAGACACTGAAGCTTTCTTT,CASSPQAGDTEAFF
NA,TRBJ2-2,TRBD1,TRBV10-3,TGTGCCATCAGTGCGAGACAGGGGGCGGGCGCCGGGGAGCTGTTTTTT,CAISARQGAGAGELFF
NA,TRBJ2-1,TRBD2,TRBV19,TGTGCCAGTAGTATACCCTCTCGCGGGAGTGGGTACAATGAGCAGTTCTTC,CASSIPSRGSGYNEQFF
NA,TRBJ1-1,NA,TRBV30,TGTGCCTGGAGTGAGCTACTGGGGACTGAAGCTTTCTTT,CAWSELLGTEAFF
NA,TRBJ1-1,NA,TRBV6-1,TGTGCCAGCGTTGGCGGAGGACTGAACACTGAAGCTTTCTTT,CASVGGGLNTEAFF
NA,TRBJ1-5,NA,TRBV28,TGTGCCAGCAGCCTTCCCGCGAGTAGCAATCAGCCCCAGCATTTT,CASSLPASSNQPQHF
NA,TRBJ2-7,TRBD1,TRBV6-5,TGTGCCAGCAGCTACAACCGACAGGGGAGGGAGCAGTACTTC,CASSYNRQGREQYF
NA,TRBJ1-2,NA,TRBV10-3,TGTGCCATCACGCCAGGGGAACCTAACTATGGCTACACCTTC,CAITPGEPNYGYTF
once,TRBJ2-7,TRBD1,TRBV6-6,TGTGCCAGCAGTCCTTTCGGGGACAGCGCTTACGAGCAGTACTTC,CASSPFGDSAYEQYF
once,TRBJ2-7,NA,TRBV7-2,TGTGCCAGCAGCCCCCGACAGGATTCCTACGAGCAGTACTTC,CASSPRQDSYEQYF
few,TRBJ1-1,TRBD1,TRBV9,TGTGCCAGCAGCTTTGGGACAGGGACTGAAGCTTTCTTT,CASSFGTGTEAFF
NA,TRBJ2-1,TRBD1,TRBV5-1,TGCGCCAGCAGCCTACAGGGGGCAGGGAATGAGCAGTTCTTC,CASSLQGAGNEQFF
NA,TRBJ2-2,NA,TRBV4-1,TGCGCCAGCAGCCAAGATAGGAGTAGGACCGGGGAGCTGTTTTTT,CASSQDRSRTGELFF
NA,TRBJ2-2,TRBD1,TRBV2,TGTGCCAGCAGAGGACAGGTTAACACCGGGGAGCTGTTTTTT,CASRGQVNTGELFF
NA,TRBJ2-7,NA,TRBV4-3,TGCGCCAGCAGCCAAGATGGGGGGCCTACCTACGAGCAGTACTTC,CASSQDGGPTYEQYF
NA,TRBJ1-5,NA,TRBV2,TGTGCCAGCAGTGGGAGGGCTTTCAATCAGCCCCAGCATTTT,CASSGRAFNQPQHF
NA,TRBJ2-2,TRBD1,TRBV19,TGTGCCAGTAAAAACAGGGGATCTGTCACCGGGGAGCTGTTTTTT,CASKNRGSVTGELFF
NA,TRBJ1-2,TRBD1,TRBV4-2,TGTGCCAGCAGCCAAGACCGCACAGGGGATAGGGGCTACACCTTC,CASSQDRTGDRGYTF
NA,TRBJ2-7,NA,TRBV7-9,TGTGCCAGCAGCTTAGTCGGTCGCGCCCGGAGCTCCTACGAGCAGTACTTC,CASSLVGRARSSYEQYF
NA,TRBJ1-1,NA,TRBV7-9,TGTGCCAGCAGCTTAGAACCCTCAATGGGCACTGAAGCTTTCTTT,CASSLEPSMGTEAFF